A single sample is the source of the 30 T cell receptor beta chains below, sequenced in a study of tissue T cells after allogeneic stem cell transplantation. Assay used: immunoSEQ multiplex PCR; TCRdb lists only in-frame clones, some missing. The sample gives about 4,700 clones, about 70% of which show up once; less than 30% is in the top ten. The source was duodenal tissue, collected at autopsy. The receptors shown here come from a female patient aged 18 to 49 with steroid-refractory graft-versus-host disease after an allogeneic stem cell transplant. Some T cells may have come from the graft donor.

CDR3 residues: CAWSAYGTEYNSPLHF. CDR3 DNA: TGTGCCTGGAGTGCCTATGGGACAGAGTATAATTCACCCCTCCACTTT. V and J are TRBV30 and TRBJ1-6; 7 bases agree with TRBD1. From germline, CDR1 is GTSNPN and CDR2 SVGIG (reference sequence). V dropped 1 base and J dropped 4; count of bases not matched to a gene: 7. The CDR3 runs to 16 residues.

This clone has more than one count but fewer than ten. The rearrangement links TRBV6-1 to TRBJ1-2; perhaps TRBD1 as D (6 bases). Germline V gene lookup returns CDR1 MNHNS and CDR2 SASEGT. This CDR3 is built from 15 residues. The V end was cut by 1 base, the J end by 5 bases, with 14 bases between. DNA of the CDR3: TGTGCCAGCAGTGAAGTTGGAGGGGGTCCTTATGGCTACACCTTC. It specifies CASSEVGGGPYGYTF.

This clone appeared a single time. The chain is built from TRBV7-9 and TRBJ2-3, with D tentatively TRBD2 (5 bases). The CDR3 loop spans 14 amino acids. Germline CDR1 SEHNR, CDR2 FQNEAQ (reference sequence). Trimming took off 6 bases at V and 0 bases at J, with 10 bases between the two ends. DNA of the CDR3: TGTGCCAGCAGTTTTACTAGGAGCACAGATACGCAGTATTTT. This translates into CASSFTRSTDTQYF. The whole variable domain, filled in from reference TRBV7-9 and TRBJ2-3, reads DTGVSQNPRHKITKRGQNVTFRCDPISEHNRLYWYRQTLGQGPEFLTYFQNEAQLEKSRLLSDRFSAERPKGSFSTLEIQRTEQGDSAMYLCASSFTRSTDTQYFGPGTRLTVL.

The rearrangement joins TRBV29-1 to TRBJ2-7; the D is unclear. V was shortened by 5 bases and J by 6 bases, with 20 bases between the two germline ends. The CDR3 has 14 residues. The germline CDR1 and CDR2 sequences are SQVTM and ANQGSEA. The CDR3 bases are TGCAGCGTTCCGGACCCGAAAGGGTCCGTCGAGCAGTACTTC. Encoded protein: CSVPDPKGSVEQYF.

This clone turned up a few times. CDR3: CASSPSNEQYF. The DNA of the CDR3 is TGTGCCAGCAGCCCTAGCAACGAGCAGTACTTC. The chain employs TRBV2 and TRBJ2-7; maybe TRBD2 (5 bases). This CDR3 is 11 amino acids long. Germline assignment: CDR1 SNHLY and CDR2 FYNNEI. Trimming shortened V by 6 bases and J by 5 bases, and 8 bases separated the two germline ends.

This clone occurred once. This chain joins TRBV15 and TRBJ1-3, with 9 bases matching TRBD1. J gave up 4 bases and V 1 base, and 2 bases lay outside the gene matches. This CDR3 contains 15 residues. Germline V gene sequence: CDR1 LNHNV, CDR2 YYDKDF (reference sequence). The chain's CDR3 is CATSRGTGDGNTIYF. The CDR3 bases are TGTGCCACCAGCAGAGGGACAGGGGACGGAAACACCATATATTTT.

The chain joins TRBV5-6 to TRBJ1-1, with 12 bases aligning to TRBD1. The V gene end was trimmed by 5 bases and the J gene end by 6 bases; junction bases not matched to a gene: 11. Germline CDR1 and CDR2: SGHDT and YYEEEE. The CDR3 covers 16 residues. The CDR3 region has the DNA TGTGCCAGCAGTTTCGGGACAGGGGGCGCGGGAGCTGAAGCTTTCTTT. It is translated as CASSFGTGGAGAEAFF.

The gene calls are TRBV4-1 and TRBJ1-3; no definite D call. Germline loops: CDR1 MGHRA, CDR2 YSYEKL. V dropped 3 bases and J dropped 0 bases, with 12 bases sitting between them. The CDR3 runs to 16 residues. The CDR3 bases are TGCGCCAGCAGCCATAGGACGGGAGGCTCTGGAAACACCATATATTTT. Translated, it gives CASSHRTGGSGNTIYF.

V usage is TRBV7-8 and J usage is TRBJ2-5; 7 positions match TRBD2. In germline, CDR1 is SGHVS, CDR2 FQNEAQ. V trimming: 7 bases; J trimming: 0 bases; junction bases outside the gene matches: 8. The CDR3 has 15 amino acids. The CDR3, as DNA: TGTGCCAGCACCCTTAGAGCGGGACACCAAGAGACCCAGTACTTC. As protein: CASTLRAGHQETQYF.

This chain connects TRBV19 to TRBJ1-1; D call uncertain. CDR3 length: 13 residues. Trimming stripped 3 bases from V and 1 base from J, with 6 bases between. Germline loops: CDR1 LNHDA, CDR2 SQIVND (reference sequence). CDR3 sequence reads: CASSISENTEAFF. Here the CDR3 DNA reads TGTGCCAGTAGTATCTCAGAGAACACTGAAGCTTTCTTT.

This sequence joins TRBV3-1 (or the pseudogene TRBV3-2) and TRBJ2-5; D gene unclear. This CDR3 contains 12 residues. Trimming shortened V by 0 bases and J by 4 bases, and 3 bases separated the two germline ends. The germline V gene encodes CDR1 LGHDT and CDR2 YNNKEL (reference sequence). For the CDR3, the DNA is TGTGCCAGCAGCCAAGAAGGAGAGACCCAGTACTTC. Residues: CASSQEGETQYF.

In this sample, this clone turned up a few times. J is TRBJ2-3 and V is TRBV9; D is unclear. Looked up from germline, CDR1 is SGDLS and CDR2 is YYNGEE. The V end was cut by 2 bases, the J end by 4 bases, with 8 bases between. This CDR3 spans 13 amino acids. The CDR3 loop reads CASSVTEADTQYF. In DNA form, the CDR3 reads TGTGCCAGCAGCGTTACCGAAGCAGATACGCAGTATTTT.

The chain carries TRBV7-9 and TRBJ2-4, with 7 bases that match TRBD1. With 4 bases clipped from V and 2 bases from J, the junction kept 8 bases outside the gene matches. Germline V gene sequence: CDR1 SEHNR, CDR2 FQNEAQ (reference sequence). This CDR3 is 16 amino acids long. In nucleotides, the CDR3 is TGTGCCAGCAGCTCGACAGGGCGTGGGCCCAAAAACATTCAGTACTTC. Residues: CASSSTGRGPKNIQYF.

The chain is built from TRBV6-5 and TRBJ2-3; D is perhaps TRBD1 or TRBD2 (5 bases each). CDR3 length equals 15 residues. The ends were cut back, 6 bases at V and 6 bases at J, with 19 bases in the middle. Per germline, CDR1 MNHEY and CDR2 SVGAGI. This chain's CDR3 is CASSHRGPRYDTQYF. The CDR3 bases are TGTGCCAGCAGCCATCGGGGCCCTAGATATGATACGCAGTATTTT.

The V call is TRBV10-1, the J call TRBJ2-1, with D possibly called TRBD1 or TRBD2 (5 bases each). The germline CDR1 and CDR2 sequences are WNHNN and SYGVQD (reference sequence). Trimming took 6 bases from V and 6 from J, leaving 18 bases between them. The CDR3 extends over 15 amino acids. In nucleotides, the CDR3 is TGCGCCAGCAGCTTGGGACCCCAAGATCCCAATGAGCAGTTCTTC. Its translation is CASSLGPQDPNEQFF.

V is TRBV7-9 and J is TRBJ2-5; D perhaps matches TRBD1 (6 bases). This CDR3 is 14 amino acids long. Germline-derived CDR1 and CDR2 are SEHNR and FQNEAQ (reference sequence). Trimming stripped 4 bases from V and 4 bases from J, with 13 bases between. CDR3 protein: CASSWTEGRETQYF. The CDR3 coding sequence is TGTGCCAGCAGCTGGACAGAGGGGAGAGAGACCCAGTACTTC.

J is TRBJ2-6 and V is TRBV28, with D hard to call. Trimming removed 3 bases at V and 4 bases at J, with 7 bases between. The CDR3 totals 14 residues. CDR1 and CDR2 (germline): MDHEN, SYDVKM. The CDR3 nucleotides read TGTGCCAGCAGTTTGGGATTCGGGGCCAACGTCCTGACTTTC. Protein sequence: CASSLGFGANVLTF.

The V gene is TRBV13, the J gene TRBJ1-6, with a tentative D call TRBD1 (5 bases). Germline V gene sequence: CDR1 PRHDT, CDR2 FYEKMQ (reference sequence). The CDR3 covers 14 residues. Trimming left V 1 base short and J 11 bases short, with 12 bases between. The CDR3 bases are TGTGCCAGCAGCTTAGAGGCATCAGGGCCACCCCTCCACTTT. Translation: CASSLEASGPPLHF.

This clone came up once. V usage is TRBV7-9 and J usage is TRBJ1-4; weak D call: TRBD1 (5 bases). V lost 7 bases and J 2 bases, leaving 11 bases between the germline ends. Germline-derived CDR1 and CDR2 are SEHNR and FQNEAQ (reference sequence). The CDR3 length is 14 residues. CDR3 nucleotide sequence: TGTGCCAGCAACCGTCCAGGGACTAATGAAAAACTGTTTTTT. This translates into CASNRPGTNEKLFF.

V and J are TRBV7-6 and TRBJ2-7, with TRBD1 matching 10 bases. J was trimmed by 5 bases and V by 5 bases; bases with no gene match: 6. The CDR3 has 14 amino acids. Germline values: CDR1 SGHVS, CDR2 FNYEAQ. CDR3 bases: TGTGCCAGCAGCCCCCGGGACAGGGGCCACGAGCAGTACTTC. Its protein product is CASSPRDRGHEQYF.

The chain has TRBV7-5 and TRBJ1-1; TRBD1 was called by the table and not checked on the DNA. TRBV7-5 is noted as a pseudogene. This CDR3 is built from 17 residues. The CDR3 bases are TGTGTCAGAAGCTTAGCCAGACGGGACAGGCCCGGGAATGGGGCTTTCTTT. This translates into CVRSLARRDRPGNGAFF.

The chain combines TRBV12-3 or TRBV12-4 with TRBJ1-2; TRBD1 is a possible D gene (6 bases). The V end lost 7 bases, the J end lost 2 bases, and 11 bases lay between the germline ends. The CDR3 consists of 13 residues. The CDR3 DNA sequence: TGTGCCAGCACCTGGGGGACAAACTATGGCTACACCTTC. Its translation: CASTWGTNYGYTF.

V usage is TRBV5-1 and J usage is TRBJ2-5; 7 nucleotides agree with TRBD2. The CDR3 loop spans 13 amino acids. Germline CDR1 SGHRS, CDR2 YFSETQ. J was trimmed by 3 bases and V by 2 bases; bases with no gene match: 1. The DNA of the CDR3 is TGCGCCAGCAGCTTCGCGGGGGAAGAGACCCAGTACTTC. The encoded protein is CASSFAGEETQYF.

The chain couples TRBV5-4 to TRBJ1-2; D may be TRBD1 (5 bases). Germline CDR1 and CDR2: SGHNT and YYREEE (reference sequence). The CDR3 extends over 13 amino acids. V lost 0 bases to trimming and J lost 2 bases, with 5 bases between them. CDR3 loop: CASSLAGNYGYTF. CDR3 bases: TGTGCCAGCAGCTTGGCAGGGAACTATGGCTACACCTTC.

The sample holds a few counts of this clone. This chain uses TRBV6-6 with TRBJ1-2; the D is unclear. V shed 7 bases and J shed 4 bases, with 7 bases lying between them. Germline V gives CDR1 MNHNY, CDR2 SVGAGI (reference sequence). This CDR3 is 11 amino acids long. CDR3 protein: CASMTLYGYTF. In DNA, the CDR3 is TGTGCCAGCATGACCCTCTATGGCTACACCTTC.

The gene calls are TRBV9 and TRBJ1-3; D is undetermined. This CDR3 is built from 14 residues. Trimming pared 4 bases from V and 0 bases from J, leaving 8 bases between. Germline values: CDR1 SGDLS, CDR2 YYNGEE. The CDR3 region has the DNA TGTGCCAGCAGCAGGGTAAACTCTGGAAACACCATATATTTT. It codes for CASSRVNSGNTIYF.

This clone was detected a few times. The J gene is TRBJ1-4, the V gene TRBV7-9, with unresolved D. This CDR3 comprises 13 residues. V was clipped by 2 bases and J by 10 bases, with 11 bases between them. Germline CDR1 SEHNR, CDR2 FQNEAQ (reference sequence). The CDR3 nucleotides read TGTGCCAGCAGCTTACTGGGCTCTGGAAAACTGTTTTTT. Translating it yields CASSLLGSGKLFF.

This clone was seen a few times. The chain joins TRBV2 to TRBJ2-7; weak D call: TRBD1 (5 bases). There are 13 residues in the CDR3. Germline assignment: CDR1 SNHLY and CDR2 FYNNEI. V was clipped by 7 bases and J by 4 bases, with 14 bases between them. The CDR3: CASKVIDSYEQYF. In DNA, the CDR3 is TGTGCCAGCAAGGTGATCGACAGTTACGAGCAGTACTTC.

This clone rates as large. The identical CDR3 is also encoded by other nucleotide sequences in the sample. V and J are TRBV7-9 and TRBJ1-1, with D possibly matching TRBD1 (6 bases). The CDR3 totals 18 residues. The V and J ends lost 4 bases and 5 bases respectively, with 26 bases between them. In germline, CDR1 is SEHNR, CDR2 FQNEAQ (reference sequence). The CDR3 nucleotides read TGTGCCAGCAGCTCAGAGAGGGGGGGCGGAGGAGGGAGGACTGAAGCTTTCTTT. It specifies CASSSERGGGGGRTEAFF.

The genes are TRBV24-1 and TRBJ2-7; D not certain. Germline V gene lookup returns CDR1 KGHDR and CDR2 SFDVKD. V was cut by 2 bases and J by 1 base, with 5 bases left in between. This CDR3 spans 13 amino acids. CDR3: CATSDWDSYEQYF. In DNA form, the CDR3 reads TGTGCCACCAGTGATTGGGATTCCTACGAGCAGTACTTC.